Shown below are 3 T cell receptor beta chains from a single sample sequenced in a study of Ad26.COV2.S vaccination and SARS-CoV-2 variants. Sequencing was performed with immunoSEQ multiplex PCR; in TCRdb, only in-frame clones are kept and a portion is missing. The profile shows over 350,000 clones, roughly nine tenths of them singletons. The treatment: approximately 18 received Ad26.COV2.S at low or high dose, single or two shots; roughly 5 received placebo; per-sample allocation not given. Collection of the samples took place on day 63 after the first injection of vaccine or placebo. The sample here was peripheral blood, taken in a trial of Ad26.COV2.S vaccine versus placebo. The receptors originated from a person aged 18-60 years who received the Ad26.COV2.S COVID-19 vaccine or a placebo.

CDR3 DNA: TGTGCCAGCAGCACTTCGTTTAGGCGGAGGGGAGAGACCCAGTACTTC. Translation: CASSTSFRRRGETQYF. This sequence joins TRBV21-1 and TRBJ2-5; the DNA was not used to check the table's D call, TRBD2. TRBV21-1 is noted as a pseudogene. CDR3 size: 16 residues.

This rearrangement joins TRBV7-8 to TRBJ2-2, with TRBD2 identical over 7 bases. Trimming at V came to 5 bases and at J to 4 bases, leaving 10 bases not matched to a gene. The CDR3 is 16 residues long. Germline V lookup: CDR1 SGHVS, CDR2 FQNEAQ. CDR3 region: CASSQARLAGTGELFF. CDR3 bases: TGTGCCAGCAGCCAAGCGAGACTAGCTGGCACCGGGGAGCTGTTTTTT.

This clone was found a few times. V is TRBV10-2 and J is TRBJ1-2; D call uncertain. The CDR3 sequence is 14 residues long. The V end lost 6 bases, the J end lost 4 bases, and 15 bases lay between the germline ends. Germline values: CDR1 WSHSY, CDR2 SAAADI. In nucleotides, the CDR3 is TGCGCCAGCAGCCTCGGACCTGGGCCCTATGGCTACACCTTC. Amino acids: CASSLGPGPYGYTF.